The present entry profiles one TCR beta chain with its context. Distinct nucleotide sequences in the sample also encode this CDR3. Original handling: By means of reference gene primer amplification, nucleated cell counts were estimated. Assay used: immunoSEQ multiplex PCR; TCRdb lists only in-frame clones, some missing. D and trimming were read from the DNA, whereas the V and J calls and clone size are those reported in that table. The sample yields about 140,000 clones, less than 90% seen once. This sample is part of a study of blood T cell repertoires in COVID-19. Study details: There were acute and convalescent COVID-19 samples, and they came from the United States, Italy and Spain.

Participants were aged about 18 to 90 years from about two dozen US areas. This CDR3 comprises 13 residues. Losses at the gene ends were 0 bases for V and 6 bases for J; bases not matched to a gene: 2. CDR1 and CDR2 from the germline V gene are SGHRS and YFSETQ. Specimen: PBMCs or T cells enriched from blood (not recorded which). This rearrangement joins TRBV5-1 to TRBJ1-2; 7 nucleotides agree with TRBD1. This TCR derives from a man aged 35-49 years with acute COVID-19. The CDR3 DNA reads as TGCGCCAGCAGCTTGGGACAGGGCAATGGCTACACCTTC. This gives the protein CASSLGQGNGYTF.